The source of this T cell receptor beta chain is a study of CD8 T cells in Susac syndrome. In this sample, this clonotype turned up a few times. The V end was cut by 6 bases, the J end by 2 bases, with 3 bases between. The CDR3 loop spans 11 amino acids. Per the germline V gene, CDR1 is MNHEY and CDR2 is SMNVEV (reference sequence). With random hexamers, reverse transcription was performed on roughly 0.45 to 1 ug of RNA. The TCR beta CDR3 was amplified by immunoSEQ multiplex PCR across 54 Vbeta, 13 Jbeta. A single record per CDR3 protein comes from TCRdb applying MiXCR to the immunoSEQ multiplex PCR reads. This table has 150,000 to 200,000 distinct CDR3 sequences, 90% to 95% appearing once.

Source material: CD4+ T cells from PBMCs. The TCR sequence derives from a human donor in good health. The chain links TRBV27 to TRBJ2-3; D gene uncertain. DNA of the CDR3: TGTGCCAGCAGGACCACAGATACGCAGTATTTT. Translating gives CASRTTDTQYF.